This T cell receptor beta chain emerged from a study of beta chain features in type 1 diabetes (dated by TCRdb to 2017 to 2018). For the study in its entirety: No differences in mean age, gender distribution, total cell number or subset yield were found between patients and healthy donors. A total of 100 million to 140 million sorted cells were examined across all samples, and the number of cells per subset was strongly correlated with RNA yield. In the study, TCRB repertoires of sorted circulating CD4+ T cell subsets from recently diagnosed type 1 diabetes patients were compared with those of matched healthy donors. Regulatory and stem cell-like memory subsets were obtained from only 8 patients and roughly 8 healthy donors, while naive and central memory subsets were obtained from all 30 or so donors.

The High Capacity cDNA Reverse Transcription Kit was used to reverse transcribe all of the isolated RNA, meaning that expressed TCRB transcripts were what got sequenced. Naive, central memory and regulatory T cell samples underwent deep immunoSEQ sequencing, averaging roughly 3.3 million total reads per sample. Sorted cells were lysed in RLT buffer and RNA was extracted with DNase-treated RNeasy Micro or Mini kits, depending on cell number. To prevent cross-contamination, each cell subset was processed individually, whereas patient and healthy donor samples were processed jointly. The immunoSEQ multiplex PCR was used to amplify TCRB sequences from cDNA, yielding 87-bp fragments that span the CDR3 region. The amplicons were sequenced using the Illumina HiSeq platform. Concerning the study's data processing: PCR bias was corrected computationally using synthetic template baselines, and reads within Hamming distance 2 were collapsed, with unmergeable singletons discarded. Reads were aligned against IMGT to assign V, D and J genes, CDR3 length and insertions or deletions at six rearrangement sites. Within each subset, clonotype counts were normalized to the number of sorted cells before true diversity and Gini coefficients were calculated with the tcR R package. Repertoire sharing was quantified using the overlap coefficient calculated on TCRB nucleotide sequences. Out-of-frame TCRB sequences from naive cells were analyzed as a proxy for the pre-selection repertoire. What TCRdb holds here is the immuneACCESS table cut down to in-frame rearrangements. Part of the clones is not present; checked against another copy, under half of the missing clones reflect an unresolved V gene, and the others are unexplained. From that table come the V and J calls and clone size; the DNA was used to work out D and trimming. The sample includes about 470,000 clones, with around 30% observed a single time. The ten most abundant clones make up almost 0.065% of the sample.

The V and J ends are trimmed by 5 bases and 0 bases, leaving 8 bases between them. The CDR3 spans 13 residues, from the cysteine through the phenylalanine. Only the CDR3 DNA is retained, 39 bases long and in frame from the first base. CDR1 SQVTM and CDR2 ANQGSEA were looked up in the germline V gene. A single peripheral blood draw of 95 to 150 mL on average was collected from each donor into heparinised tubes. Naive, central memory, regulatory and stem cell-like memory CD4+ T cells were sorted on a BD FACSAria II using a panel including CD45RO, CCR7, CD25, CD127, CD95 and CD27. All sorted populations exceeded 95% purity. PBMCs were isolated right away by Lymphoprep density gradient centrifugation and were stained directly, without culture. So that batch effects would be minimized, each experiment stained and sorted samples in pairs, pairing one healthy donor with one patient. Concerning this clone: No antigen is known for it. Base qualities are missing; no much larger clone stands one base away.

Results and caveats for the whole study, not just this receptor: A moderate but significant shortening of TCRB CDR3 length was observed in type 1 diabetes patients in all four CD4+ subsets. At VDJ recombination sites, patients with type 1 diabetes made fewer insertions and deleted more nucleotides, a pattern implying thymic rearrangement abnormalities. PCR may preferentially amplify shorter templates, but because patient and control samples were amplified and corrected together, any resulting skew would affect both groups equally. Only small numbers of individuals were included in the HLA sub-analyses, which left unresolved whether HLA type had any influence on TCRB rearrangement. Because cDNA was sequenced instead of genomic DNA, activated cells with high expression could be over-represented, although the groups did not differ in activation or CD3 levels. Naive, central memory and regulatory TCRB repertoires appeared to be more alike among patients than among healthy donors.

This chain joins TRBV29-1 to TRBJ2-1; the D gene cannot be resolved reliably. Sequences were obtained from naive CD4+ T cells from blood. Reading the label with the study, this specimen's cell subset or site is: true naive CD4+ T cells. The receptor was derived from a man between 18 and 35 years old in good health. The base sequence is TGCAGCGTTCTGCGTTTCTCCTACAATGAGCAGTTCTTC. Translated, this gives CSVLRFSYNEQFF.